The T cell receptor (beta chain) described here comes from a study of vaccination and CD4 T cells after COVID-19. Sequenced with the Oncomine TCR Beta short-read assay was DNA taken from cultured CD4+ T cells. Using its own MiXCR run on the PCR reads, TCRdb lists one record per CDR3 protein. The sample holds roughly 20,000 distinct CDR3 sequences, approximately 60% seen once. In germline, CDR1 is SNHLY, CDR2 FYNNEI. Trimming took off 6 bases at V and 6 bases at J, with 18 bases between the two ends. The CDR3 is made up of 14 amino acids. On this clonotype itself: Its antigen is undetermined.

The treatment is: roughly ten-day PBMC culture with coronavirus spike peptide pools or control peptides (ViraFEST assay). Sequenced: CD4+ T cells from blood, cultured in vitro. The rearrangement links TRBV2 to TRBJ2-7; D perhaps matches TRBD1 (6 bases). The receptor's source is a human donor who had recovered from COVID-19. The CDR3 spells CASSPRQVTGEQYF. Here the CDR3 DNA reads TGTGCCAGCAGCCCCCGACAGGTAACAGGCGAGCAGTACTTC.